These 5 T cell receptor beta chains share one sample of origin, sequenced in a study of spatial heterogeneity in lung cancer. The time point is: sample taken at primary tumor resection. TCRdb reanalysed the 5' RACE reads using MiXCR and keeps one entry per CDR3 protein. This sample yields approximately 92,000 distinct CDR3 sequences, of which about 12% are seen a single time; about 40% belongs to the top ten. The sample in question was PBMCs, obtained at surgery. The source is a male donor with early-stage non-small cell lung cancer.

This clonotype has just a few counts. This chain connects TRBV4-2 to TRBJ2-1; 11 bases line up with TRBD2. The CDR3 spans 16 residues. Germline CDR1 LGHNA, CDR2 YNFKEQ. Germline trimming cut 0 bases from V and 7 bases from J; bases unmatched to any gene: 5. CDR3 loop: CASSQDPGLAANEQFF. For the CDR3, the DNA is TGTGCCAGCAGCCAAGATCCGGGACTAGCGGCGAATGAGCAGTTCTTC.

CDR3 residues: CSARAAGGVNTQYF. The CDR3 DNA reads TGCAGTGCTAGAGCAGCGGGGGGGGTGAATACGCAGTATTTT. V gene TRBV20-1 combines with J gene TRBJ2-3, with 10 bases that match TRBD2. Germline CDR1 DFQATT, CDR2 SNEGSKA (reference sequence). Losses at the gene ends were 1 base for V and 7 bases for J; bases not matched to a gene: 5. The CDR3 extends over 14 amino acids.

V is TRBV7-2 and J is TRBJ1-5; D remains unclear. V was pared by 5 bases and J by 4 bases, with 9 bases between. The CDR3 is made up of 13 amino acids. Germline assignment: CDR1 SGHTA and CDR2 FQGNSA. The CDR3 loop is CASSVGLNQPQHF. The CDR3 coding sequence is TGTGCCAGCAGCGTGGGCCTTAATCAGCCCCAGCATTTT.

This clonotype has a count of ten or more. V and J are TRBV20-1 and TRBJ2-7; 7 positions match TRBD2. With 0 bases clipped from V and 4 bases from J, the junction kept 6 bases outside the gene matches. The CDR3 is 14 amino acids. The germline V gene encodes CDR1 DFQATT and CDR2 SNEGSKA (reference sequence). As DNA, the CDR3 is TGCAGTGCTAGAGATACGGGAGGAGGGTACGAGCAGTACTTC. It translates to CSARDTGGGYEQYF.

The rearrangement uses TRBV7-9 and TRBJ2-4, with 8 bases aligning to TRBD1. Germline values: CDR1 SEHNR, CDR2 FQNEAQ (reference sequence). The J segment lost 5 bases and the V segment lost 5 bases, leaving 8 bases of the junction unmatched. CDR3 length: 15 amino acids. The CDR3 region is CASSPGGIGENIQYF. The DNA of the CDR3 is TGTGCCAGCAGCCCAGGGGGCATTGGGGAAAACATTCAGTACTTC.